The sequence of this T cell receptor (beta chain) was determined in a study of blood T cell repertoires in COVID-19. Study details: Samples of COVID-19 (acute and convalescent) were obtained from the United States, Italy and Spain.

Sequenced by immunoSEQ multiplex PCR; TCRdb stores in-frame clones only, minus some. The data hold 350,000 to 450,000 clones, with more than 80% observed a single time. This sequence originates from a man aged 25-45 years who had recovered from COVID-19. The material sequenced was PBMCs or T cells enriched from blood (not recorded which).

The CDR3 here is CASSPSPRGEYEQYF. In nucleotides, the CDR3 is TGTGCCAGCAGTCCCTCCCCCAGGGGGGAGTACGAGCAGTACTTC. The chain links TRBV28 to TRBJ2-7; TRBD1 is a possible D gene (7 bases). V shed 5 bases and J shed 4 bases, with 18 bases lying between them. Germline CDR1 is MDHEN and CDR2 is SYDVKM. The CDR3 is 15 amino acids.